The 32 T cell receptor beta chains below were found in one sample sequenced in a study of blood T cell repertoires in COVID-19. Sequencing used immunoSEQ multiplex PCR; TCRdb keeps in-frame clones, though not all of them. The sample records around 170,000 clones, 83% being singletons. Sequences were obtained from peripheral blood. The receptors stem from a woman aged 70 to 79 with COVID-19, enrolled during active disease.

The CDR3 sequence: CASSSGTGGRYEQYF. The DNA for the CDR3 is TGTGCCAGCAGTTCTGGAACAGGGGGGAGATACGAGCAGTACTTC. This rearrangement joins TRBV6-6 to TRBJ2-7, with TRBD1 identical over 8 bases. Per the germline V gene, CDR1 is MNHNY and CDR2 is SVGAGI (reference sequence). V lost 4 bases and J lost 4; bases outside the gene matches: 9. The CDR3 contains 15 residues.

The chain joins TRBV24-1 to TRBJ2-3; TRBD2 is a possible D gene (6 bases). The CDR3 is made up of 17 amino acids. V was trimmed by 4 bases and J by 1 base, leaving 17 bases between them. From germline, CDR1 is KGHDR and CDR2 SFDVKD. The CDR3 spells CATSDRRASERTDTQYF. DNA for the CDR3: TGTGCCACCAGTGACCGCAGGGCTAGCGAACGCACAGATACGCAGTATTTT.

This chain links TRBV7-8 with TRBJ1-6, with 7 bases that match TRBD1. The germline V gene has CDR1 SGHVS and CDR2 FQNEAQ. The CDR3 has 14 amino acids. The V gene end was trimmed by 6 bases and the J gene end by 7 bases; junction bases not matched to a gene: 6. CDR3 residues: CASRGRTGNSPLHF. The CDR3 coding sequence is TGTGCCAGCAGGGGCCGGACAGGCAATTCACCCCTCCACTTT.

CDR3 residues: CASSPNLAGGHSYNEQFF. The CDR3 coding sequence is TGTGCCAGCAGTCCAAATCTAGCGGGAGGGCATTCCTACAATGAGCAGTTCTTC. This chain joins TRBV6-2 or TRBV6-3 and TRBJ2-1; 12 positions agree with TRBD2. CDR1 and CDR2 (germline): MNHEY, SVGEGT. This CDR3 spans 18 amino acids. V was clipped by 5 bases and J by 1 base; unmatched bases: 9.

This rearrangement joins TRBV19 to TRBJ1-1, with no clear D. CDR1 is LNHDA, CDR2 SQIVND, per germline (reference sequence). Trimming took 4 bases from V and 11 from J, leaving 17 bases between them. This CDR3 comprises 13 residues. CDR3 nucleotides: TGTGCCAGTAGTAACACCATCTCCGTCAGTGCTTTCTTT. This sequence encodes CASSNTISVSAFF.

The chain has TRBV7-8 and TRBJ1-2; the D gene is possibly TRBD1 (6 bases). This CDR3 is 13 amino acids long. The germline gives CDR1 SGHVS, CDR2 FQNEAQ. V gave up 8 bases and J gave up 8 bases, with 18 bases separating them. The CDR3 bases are TGTGCCAGCTCCCCAGGGGAGGGTTACGGCTACACCTTC. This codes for CASSPGEGYGYTF. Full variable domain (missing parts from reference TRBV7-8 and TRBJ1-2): GAGVSQSPRYKVAKRGQDVALRCDPISGHVSLFWYQQALGQGPEFLTYFQNEAQLDKSGLPSDRFFAERPEGSVSTLKIQRTQQEDSAVYLCASSPGEGYGYTFGSGTRLTVV.

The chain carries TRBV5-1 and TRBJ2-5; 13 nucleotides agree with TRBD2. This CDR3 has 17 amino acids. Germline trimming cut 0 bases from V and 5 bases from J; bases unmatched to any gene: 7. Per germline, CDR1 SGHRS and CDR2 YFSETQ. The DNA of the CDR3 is TGCGCCAGCAGCTTGGAGGGACTAGCGGGATTAGGGGAGACCCAGTACTTC. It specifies CASSLEGLAGLGETQYF.

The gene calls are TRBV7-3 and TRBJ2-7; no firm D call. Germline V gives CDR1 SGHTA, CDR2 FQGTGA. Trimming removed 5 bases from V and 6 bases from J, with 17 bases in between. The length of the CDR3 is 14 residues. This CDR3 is CASSPRVSSSEQYF. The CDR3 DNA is TGTGCCAGCAGCCCCCGGGTTTCCTCTTCCGAGCAGTACTTC.

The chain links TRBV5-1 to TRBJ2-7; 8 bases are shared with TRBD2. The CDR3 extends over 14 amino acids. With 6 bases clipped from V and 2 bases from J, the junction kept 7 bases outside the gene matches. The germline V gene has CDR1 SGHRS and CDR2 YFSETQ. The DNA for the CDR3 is TGCGCCAGCACCCTAACTAGCGGACCCTACGAGCAGTACTTC. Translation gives CASTLTSGPYEQYF.

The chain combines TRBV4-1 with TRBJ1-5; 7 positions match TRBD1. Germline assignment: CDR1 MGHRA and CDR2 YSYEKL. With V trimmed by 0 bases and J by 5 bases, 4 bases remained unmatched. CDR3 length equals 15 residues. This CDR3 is CASSQDAQGHQPQHF. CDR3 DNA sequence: TGCGCCAGCAGCCAAGATGCACAGGGGCATCAGCCCCAGCATTTT.

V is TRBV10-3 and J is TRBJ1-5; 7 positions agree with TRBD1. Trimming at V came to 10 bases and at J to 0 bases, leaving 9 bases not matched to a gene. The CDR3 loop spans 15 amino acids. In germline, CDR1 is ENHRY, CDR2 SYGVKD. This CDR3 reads CANRTGKLSNQPQHF. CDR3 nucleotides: TGTGCCAACAGGACAGGCAAACTTAGCAATCAGCCCCAGCATTTT.

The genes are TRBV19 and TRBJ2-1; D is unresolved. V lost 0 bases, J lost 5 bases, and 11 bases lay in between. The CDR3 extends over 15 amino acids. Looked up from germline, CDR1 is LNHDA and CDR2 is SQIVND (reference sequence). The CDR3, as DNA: TGTGCCAGTAGTATAGATCAGGTGAGAAACAATGAGCAGTTCTTC. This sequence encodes CASSIDQVRNNEQFF.

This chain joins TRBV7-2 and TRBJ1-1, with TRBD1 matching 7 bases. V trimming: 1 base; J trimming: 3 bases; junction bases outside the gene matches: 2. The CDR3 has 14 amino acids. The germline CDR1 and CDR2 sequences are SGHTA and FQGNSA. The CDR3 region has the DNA TGTGCCAGCAGCTTAGAGACAGGGTACACTGAAGCTTTCTTT. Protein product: CASSLETGYTEAFF.

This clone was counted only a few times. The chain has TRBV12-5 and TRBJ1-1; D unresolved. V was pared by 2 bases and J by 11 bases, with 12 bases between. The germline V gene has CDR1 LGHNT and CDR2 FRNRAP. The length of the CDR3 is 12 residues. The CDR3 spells CASGLSGFRAFF. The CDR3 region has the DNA TGTGCTAGTGGTTTGTCAGGTTTTAGGGCTTTCTTT.

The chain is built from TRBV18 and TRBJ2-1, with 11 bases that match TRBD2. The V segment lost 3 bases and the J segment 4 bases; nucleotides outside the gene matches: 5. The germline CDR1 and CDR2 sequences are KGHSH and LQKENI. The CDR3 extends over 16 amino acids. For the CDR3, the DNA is TGTGCCAGCTCACCGGGACTAGCGGACACTTACAATGAGCAGTTCTTC. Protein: CASSPGLADTYNEQFF.

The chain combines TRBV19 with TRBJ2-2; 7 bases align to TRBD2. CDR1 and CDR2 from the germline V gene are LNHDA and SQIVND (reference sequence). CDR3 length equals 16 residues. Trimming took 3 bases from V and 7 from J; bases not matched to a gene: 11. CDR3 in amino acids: CASSISSGILSGELFF. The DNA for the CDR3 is TGTGCCAGTAGTATCTCCAGCGGGATTCTAAGCGGGGAGCTGTTTTTT. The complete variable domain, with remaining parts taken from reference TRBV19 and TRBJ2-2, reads DGGITQSPKYLFRKEGQNVTLSCEQNLNHDAMYWYRQDPGQGLRLIYYSQIVNDFQKGDIAEGYSVSREKKESFPLTVTSAQKNPTAFYLCASSISSGILSGELFFGEGSRLTVL.

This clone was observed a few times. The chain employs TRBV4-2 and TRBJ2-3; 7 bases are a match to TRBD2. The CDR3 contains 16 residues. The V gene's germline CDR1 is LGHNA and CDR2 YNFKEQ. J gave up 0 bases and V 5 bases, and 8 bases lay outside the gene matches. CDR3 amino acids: CASSDRAGSSTDTQYF. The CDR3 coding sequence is TGTGCCAGCAGCGACCGAGCGGGATCTAGCACAGATACGCAGTATTTT.

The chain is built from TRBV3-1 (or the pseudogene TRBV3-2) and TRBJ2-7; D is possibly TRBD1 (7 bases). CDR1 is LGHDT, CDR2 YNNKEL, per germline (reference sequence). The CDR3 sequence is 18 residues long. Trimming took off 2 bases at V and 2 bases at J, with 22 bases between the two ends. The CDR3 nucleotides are TGTGCCAGCAGCCAACGCCTTCTCAGGGGGGATTCGGCCTACGAGCAGTACTTC. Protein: CASSQRLLRGDSAYEQYF.

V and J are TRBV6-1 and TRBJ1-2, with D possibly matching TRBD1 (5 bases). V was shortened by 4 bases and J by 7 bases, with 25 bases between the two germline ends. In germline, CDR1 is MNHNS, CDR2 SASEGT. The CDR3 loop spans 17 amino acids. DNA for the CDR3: TGTGCCAGCAGTGGTTGGACAATCCGACATGGTTATGGTGGCTACACCTTC. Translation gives CASSGWTIRHGYGGYTF.

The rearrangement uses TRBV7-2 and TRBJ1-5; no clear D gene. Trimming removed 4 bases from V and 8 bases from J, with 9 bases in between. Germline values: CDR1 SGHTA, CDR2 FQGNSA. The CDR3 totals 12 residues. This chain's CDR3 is CASSSISEPQHF. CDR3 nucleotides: TGTGCCAGCAGCTCTATATCTGAGCCCCAGCATTTT.

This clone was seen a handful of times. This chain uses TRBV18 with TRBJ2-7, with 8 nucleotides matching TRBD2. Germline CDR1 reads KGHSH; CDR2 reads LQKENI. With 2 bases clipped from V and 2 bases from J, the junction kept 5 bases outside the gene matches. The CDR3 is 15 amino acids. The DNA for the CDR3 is TGTGCCAGCTCACCATTAGCGGGGAACGCCTACGAGCAGTACTTC. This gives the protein CASSPLAGNAYEQYF.

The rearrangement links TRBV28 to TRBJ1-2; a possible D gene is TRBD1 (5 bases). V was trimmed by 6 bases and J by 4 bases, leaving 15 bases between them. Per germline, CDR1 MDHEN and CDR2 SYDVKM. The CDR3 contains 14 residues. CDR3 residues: CASRPMTVFYGYTF. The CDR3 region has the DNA TGTGCCAGCAGACCTATGACAGTTTTCTATGGCTACACCTTC.

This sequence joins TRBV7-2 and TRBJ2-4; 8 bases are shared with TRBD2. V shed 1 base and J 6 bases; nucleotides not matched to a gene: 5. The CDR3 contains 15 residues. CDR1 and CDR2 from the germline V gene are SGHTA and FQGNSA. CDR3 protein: CASSLGGTRGNIQYF. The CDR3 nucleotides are TGTGCCAGCAGCTTAGGCGGGACTAGGGGAAACATTCAGTACTTC.

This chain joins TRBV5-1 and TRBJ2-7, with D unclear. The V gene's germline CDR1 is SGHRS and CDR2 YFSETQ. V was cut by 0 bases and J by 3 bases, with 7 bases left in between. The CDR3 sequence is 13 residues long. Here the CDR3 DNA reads TGCGCCAGCAGCTTGGAACTAAACTACGAGCAGTACTTC. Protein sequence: CASSLELNYEQYF.

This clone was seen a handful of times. CDR3 sequence: CASSPRRGVEDEQFF. CDR3 sequence (DNA): TGTGCCAGTAGTCCCCGCAGGGGAGTAGAAGATGAGCAGTTCTTC. This sequence joins TRBV19 and TRBJ2-1; perhaps TRBD1 as D (6 bases). The V end lost 5 bases, the J end lost 8 bases, and 19 bases lay between the germline ends. The germline V gene has CDR1 LNHDA and CDR2 SQIVND (reference sequence). This CDR3 is 15 amino acids long. Combining the CDR3 with reference TRBV19 and TRBJ2-1 gives the whole variable domain DGGITQSPKYLFRKEGQNVTLSCEQNLNHDAMYWYRQDPGQGLRLIYYSQIVNDFQKGDIAEGYSVSREKKESFPLTVTSAQKNPTAFYLCASSPRRGVEDEQFFGPGTRLTVL.

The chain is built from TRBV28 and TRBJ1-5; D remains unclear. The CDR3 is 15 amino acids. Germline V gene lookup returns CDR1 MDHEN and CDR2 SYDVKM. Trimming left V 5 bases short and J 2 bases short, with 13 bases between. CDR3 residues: CASSPETRGNQPQHF. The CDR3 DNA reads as TGTGCCAGCAGTCCTGAGACCCGGGGCAATCAGCCCCAGCATTTT. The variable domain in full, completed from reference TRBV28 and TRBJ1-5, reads DVKVTQSSRYLVKRTGEKVFLECVQDMDHENMFWYRQDPGLGLRLIYFSYDVKMKEKGDIPEGYSVSREKKERFSLILESASTNQTSMYLCASSPETRGNQPQHFGDGTRLSIL.

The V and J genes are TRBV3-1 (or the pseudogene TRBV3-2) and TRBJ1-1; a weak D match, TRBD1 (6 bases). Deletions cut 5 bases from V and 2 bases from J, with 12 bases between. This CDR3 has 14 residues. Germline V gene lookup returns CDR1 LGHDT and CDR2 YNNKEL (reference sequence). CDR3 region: CASSKIQGNTEAFF. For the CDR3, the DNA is TGTGCCAGCAGCAAAATACAGGGTAACACTGAAGCTTTCTTT.

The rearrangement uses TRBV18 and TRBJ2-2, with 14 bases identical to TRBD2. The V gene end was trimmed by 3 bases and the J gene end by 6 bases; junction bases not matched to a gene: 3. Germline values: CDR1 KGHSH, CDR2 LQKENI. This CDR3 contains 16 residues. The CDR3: CASSPGLAGAAGELFF. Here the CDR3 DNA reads TGTGCCAGCTCACCGGGACTAGCGGGAGCCGCCGGGGAGCTGTTTTTT. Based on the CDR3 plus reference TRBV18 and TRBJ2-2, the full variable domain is NAGVMQNPRHLVRRRGQEARLRCSPMKGHSHVYWYRQLPEEGLKFMVYLQKENIIDESGMPKERFSAEFPKEGPSILRIQQVVRGDSAAYFCASSPGLAGAAGELFFGEGSRLTVL.

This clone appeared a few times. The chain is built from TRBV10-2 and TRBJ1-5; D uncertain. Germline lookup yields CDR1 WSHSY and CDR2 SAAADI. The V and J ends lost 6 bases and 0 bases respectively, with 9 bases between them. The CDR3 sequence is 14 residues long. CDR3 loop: CASSVLYSNQPQHF. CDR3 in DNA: TGCGCCAGCAGCGTCCTCTATAGCAATCAGCCCCAGCATTTT.

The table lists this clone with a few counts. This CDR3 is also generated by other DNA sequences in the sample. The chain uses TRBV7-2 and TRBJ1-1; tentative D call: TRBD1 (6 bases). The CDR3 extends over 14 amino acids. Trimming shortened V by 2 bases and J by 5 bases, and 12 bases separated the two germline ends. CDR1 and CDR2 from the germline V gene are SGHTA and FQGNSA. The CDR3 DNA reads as TGTGCCAGCAGCTTAAAGGGGCAGGGGACTGAAGCTTTCTTT. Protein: CASSLKGQGTEAFF.

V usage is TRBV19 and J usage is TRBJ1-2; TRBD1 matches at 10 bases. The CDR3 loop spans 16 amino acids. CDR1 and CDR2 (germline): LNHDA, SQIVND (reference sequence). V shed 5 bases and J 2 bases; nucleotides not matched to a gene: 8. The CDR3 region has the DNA TGTGCCAGTAGTGTGGGACAGGGGAGGCCGAACTATGGCTACACCTTC. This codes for CASSVGQGRPNYGYTF.

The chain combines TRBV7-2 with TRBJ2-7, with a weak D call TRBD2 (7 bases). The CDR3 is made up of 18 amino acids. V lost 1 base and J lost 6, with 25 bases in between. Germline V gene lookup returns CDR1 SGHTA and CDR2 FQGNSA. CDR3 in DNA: TGTGCCAGCAGCTTAGAGTATCCGGGGGGCGACGGTCGGAGCGAGCAGTACTTC. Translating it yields CASSLEYPGGDGRSEQYF.